This T cell receptor (beta chain) was recorded in a study of beta chain features in type 1 diabetes. Study-wide findings and caveats: The analysis here could not establish whether HLA type shapes TCRB rearrangement. The naive, central memory and Treg TCRB repertoires of patients appeared to be more similar to one another than those of healthy donors. Diminished insertions and augmented deletions at VDJ junctions characterized type 1 diabetes patients.

The whole isolated RNA underwent reverse transcription, so sequencing captured expressed TCRB transcripts. Method: immunoSEQ multiplex PCR; TCRdb's copy keeps in-frame clones and lacks some. The sample lists approximately 300,000 clones, roughly 11% occurring once. Trimming shortened V by 6 bases and J by 0 bases, and 13 bases separated the two germline ends. From germline, CDR1 is MDHEN and CDR2 SYDVKM. The CDR3 covers 15 residues. Details on this clone: Its matching antigen is unknown.

Purity exceeding 95% was reached by all sorted populations. The sample consisted of naive CD4+ T cells from blood. The V call is TRBV28, the J call TRBJ2-3; the D gene is possibly TRBD2 (6 bases). The TCR was taken from a woman in her twenties or thirties in good health. CDR3 nucleotides: TGTGCCAGCAGCCAGAGCGGGTCTAGCACAGATACGCAGTATTTT. Residues: CASSQSGSSTDTQYF.